What follows describes a single T cell receptor beta chain. Its specificity is not known. This CDR3 spans 13 amino acids. J was trimmed by 2 bases and V by 8 bases; bases with no gene match: 5. Germline assignment: CDR1 LNHDA and CDR2 SQIVND (reference sequence). Using viral peptide pools, the ViraFEST assay grew out antigen-specific CD4+ T cells prior to sequencing. When about ten days of culture had elapsed, CD4+ T cells were isolated. Each person got two doses of an mRNA SARS-CoV-2 vaccine, BNT162b2 or mRNA-1273. TCRdb's table, derived via immunoSEQ multiplex PCR, lists solely in-frame clones and lacks some. This sample carries roughly 56,000 clones, around 78% of them seen once, and the ten largest clones take around 1.3%. This record comes from a study of vaccination effects on CD4 cells after COVID-19.

The rearrangement links TRBV19 to TRBJ2-5; 7 nucleotides line up with TRBD1. Sequencing was performed on CD4+ T cells from PBMCs cultured with HCoV-229E spike peptides, taken after COVID-19 vaccination. The source is a human donor who received a COVID-19 vaccine. The CDR3: CASQGQPQETQYF. The CDR3 DNA reads as TGTGCCAGTCAGGGACAGCCACAAGAGACCCAGTACTTC.